This T cell receptor (beta chain) was documented in a study of blood T cell repertoires in COVID-19. Study-level information: COVID-19 samples from acute and convalescent phases originated in the United States, Italy and Spain. PBMCs, B-cell-depleted T cells, or T cells provided the cDNA or gDNA that made up the material.

Original analysis: Amplification with reference gene primers provided the estimates of nucleated cell counts. Sequencing used immunoSEQ multiplex PCR; TCRdb keeps in-frame clones, though not all of them. V, J and clone size are those of that table, while D and trimming were read from the DNA. The sample lists some 150,000 clones, 80% to 90% occurring once. The CDR3 loop spans 19 amino acids. Trimming at V came to 0 bases and at J to 0 bases, leaving 13 bases not matched to a gene. The sample comprised peripheral blood. This rearrangement joins TRBV5-7 to TRBJ1-1, with 8 bases matching TRBD1. TRBV5-7 is an ORF, with its function uncertain. This receptor was taken from a woman aged 35 to 49 with acute or convalescent COVID-19. CDR3: CASSLDVWTGMKLNTEAFF. The DNA for the CDR3 is TGTGCCAGCAGCTTGGACGTGTGGACAGGGATGAAATTGAACACTGAAGCTTTCTTT.